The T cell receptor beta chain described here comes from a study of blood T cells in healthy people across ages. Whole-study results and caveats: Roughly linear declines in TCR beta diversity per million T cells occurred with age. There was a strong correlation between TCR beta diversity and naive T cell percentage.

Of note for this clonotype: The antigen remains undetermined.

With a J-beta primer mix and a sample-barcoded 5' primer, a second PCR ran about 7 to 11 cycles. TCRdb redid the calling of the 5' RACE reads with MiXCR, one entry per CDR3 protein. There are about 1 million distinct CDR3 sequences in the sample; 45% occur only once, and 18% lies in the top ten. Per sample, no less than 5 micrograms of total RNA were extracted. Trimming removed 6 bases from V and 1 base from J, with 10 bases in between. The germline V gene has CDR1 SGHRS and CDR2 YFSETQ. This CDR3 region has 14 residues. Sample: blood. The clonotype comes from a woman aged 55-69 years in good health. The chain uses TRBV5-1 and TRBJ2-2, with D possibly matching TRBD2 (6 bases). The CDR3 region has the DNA TGCGCCAGCACAGTTAGCGGGAACACCGGGGAGCTGTTTTTT. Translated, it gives CASTVSGNTGELFF.